What follows is one T cell receptor beta chain and its context. A multiplex PCR was run with 60 Vbeta primers and 13 Jbeta primers. Assay used: immunoSEQ multiplex PCR; TCRdb lists only in-frame clones, some missing. The sample consists of about 59,000 clones, 65% to 75% of them appearing once. The data stem from a study of cytomegalovirus exposure and HLA in healthy donors. This CDR3 is 13 amino acids long. From germline, CDR1 is SGHTA and CDR2 FQGTGA. Trimming removed 2 bases at V and 8 bases at J, with 10 bases between. The chain is built from TRBV7-3 and TRBJ2-1, with D maybe TRBD2 (5 bases). This clonotype originated in a man aged 25 to 45 in good health and CMV-seropositive. Sequencing used PBMCs. CDR3 loop: CASSLRRNDEQFF. CDR3 nucleotides: TGTGCCAGCAGCTTACGGAGGAACGATGAGCAGTTCTTC.